A single sample gave rise to the 5 T cell receptor beta chains below, sequenced in a study of CD8+CD57+ T cells in acquired aplastic anemia. In patients chosen for sequencing, flow cytometry had shown CD8+CD57+ cell expansion. The template for TCR beta VDJ and CDR3 sequence profiling was genomic DNA. One entry per CDR3 protein, called by TCRdb with MiXCR from the reads. The table includes roughly 190,000 distinct CDR3 sequences, roughly half detected once. Sequencing was carried out using sorted CD4+, CD8+, or CD8+CD57+ T cells (not recorded which) from PBMCs. The source is a human donor with aplastic anemia.

This clonotype was counted ten times or more. V and J are TRBV20-1 and TRBJ1-1; unclear D gene. Trimming took 5 bases from V and 7 from J, leaving 14 bases between them. The CDR3 loop spans 12 amino acids. The germline V gene encodes CDR1 DFQATT and CDR2 SNEGSKA (reference sequence). Written as DNA, the CDR3 is TGCAGTGCTTTGCGGGAAACGGGTGAAGCTTTCTTT. Translating it yields CSALRETGEAFF.

This clonotype turned up a few times. The genes are TRBV4-2 and TRBJ1-1; 7 bases match TRBD1. The J segment lost 4 bases and the V segment lost 1 base, leaving 9 bases of the junction unmatched. This CDR3 region has 16 residues. In germline, CDR1 is LGHNA, CDR2 YNFKEQ. CDR3 DNA sequence: TGTGCCAGCAGCCAAGTTCAGGGGGTATTGGGCACTGAAGCTTTCTTT. It translates to CASSQVQGVLGTEAFF.

For this clonotype: An end of the junction does not agree with germline; a read error may underlie this. The chain employs TRBV5-6 and TRBJ1-1, with a weak D call TRBD1 (6 bases). Germline assignment: CDR1 SGHDT and CDR2 YYEEEE. The CDR3 is made up of 12 amino acids. CDR3 DNA sequence: TGTGCCGGCAGTCAAGGGGGCACTGAAGCTTTCTTT. Protein product: CAGSQGGTEAFF.

The sample holds a few counts of this clonotype. The chain carries TRBV19 and TRBJ2-7, with a tentative D call TRBD2 (6 bases). Germline V gene sequence: CDR1 LNHDA, CDR2 SQIVND (reference sequence). The CDR3 has 13 amino acids. V dropped 5 bases and J dropped 3 bases, with 11 bases sitting between them. The CDR3 loop is CASSPGGNYEQYF. The CDR3 DNA follows: TGTGCCAGTAGTCCCGGGGGAAACTACGAGCAGTACTTC.

This clonotype was seen a few times. The gene calls are TRBV19 and TRBJ1-1; D is unresolved. V lost 5 bases, J lost 4 bases, and 11 bases lay in between. CDR1 LNHDA and CDR2 SQIVND come from the germline V gene (reference sequence). The CDR3 contains 13 residues. Here the CDR3 DNA reads TGTGCCAGTAGTTCTGACATCTCCACTGAAGCTTTCTTT. It codes for CASSSDISTEAFF.